Listed below are T cell receptor beta chains from one sample, sequenced in a study of CD8 T cells in Susac syndrome. TCRdb used MiXCR to reprocess the immunoSEQ multiplex PCR reads, holding one entry per CDR3 protein. The sample contains about 150,000 distinct CDR3 sequences, 85% to 95% of which appear only once. Sequencing input: CD4+ T cells from PBMCs. These TCRs come from a human donor with multiple sclerosis. CDR3s include the opening cysteine and the closing phenylalanine or tryptophan.

cdr3_aa: CASSSNRDSQETQYF; v_call: TRBV6-6; j_call: TRBJ2-5
cdr3_aa: CSARRNEQYF; v_call: TRBV20-1; j_call: TRBJ2-7
cdr3_aa: CASSPPQGGYEQYF; v_call: TRBV18; j_call: TRBJ2-7
cdr3_aa: CATSEWTGGSYNEQFF; v_call: TRBV24-1; j_call: TRBJ2-1
cdr3_aa: CSAGGGMTDTQYF; v_call: TRBV20-1; j_call: TRBJ2-3
cdr3_aa: CSASFKSNKNTDTQYF; v_call: TRBV20-1; j_call: TRBJ2-3
cdr3_aa: CASSPGLGLQYF; v_call: TRBV12-3/TRBV12-4; j_call: TRBJ2-7
cdr3_aa: CASRASRLAGDNEQFF; v_call: TRBV27; j_call: TRBJ2-1
cdr3_aa: CASSRGGMNTEAFF; v_call: TRBV6-5; j_call: TRBJ1-1
cdr3_aa: CASSLGPRTQYF; v_call: TRBV12-3/TRBV12-4; j_call: TRBJ2-5
cdr3_aa: CASSPLNYGYTF; v_call: TRBV16; j_call: TRBJ1-2
cdr3_aa: CSANDNSPYNEQFF; v_call: TRBV20-1; j_call: TRBJ2-1
cdr3_aa: CATGGVGTEAFF; v_call: TRBV24-1; j_call: TRBJ1-1
cdr3_aa: CSASGTSLYNEQFF; v_call: TRBV29-1; j_call: TRBJ2-1
cdr3_aa: CASSLDRRAEAFF; v_call: TRBV12-3/TRBV12-4; j_call: TRBJ1-1
cdr3_aa: CSAVSGSGTDTQYF; v_call: TRBV20-1; j_call: TRBJ2-3
cdr3_aa: CASRGGTYEQYF; v_call: TRBV2; j_call: TRBJ2-7
cdr3_aa: CASSVANRDFQETQYF; v_call: TRBV9; j_call: TRBJ2-5
cdr3_aa: CSARGSGSNQPQHF; v_call: TRBV20-1; j_call: TRBJ1-5
cdr3_aa: CASSPQRGGNTGELFF; v_call: TRBV5-4; j_call: TRBJ2-2
cdr3_aa: CASSLLGQVRPNTGELFF; v_call: TRBV4-1; j_call: TRBJ2-2
cdr3_aa: CASSPSSSGRAREEQYF; v_call: TRBV23-1; j_call: TRBJ2-7
cdr3_aa: CASSDLLTGDYTF; v_call: TRBV25-1; j_call: TRBJ1-2
cdr3_aa: CATSREPPRQSKYGYTF; v_call: TRBV15; j_call: TRBJ1-2
cdr3_aa: CASSDSTGYALQPSTDTQYF; v_call: TRBV6-4; j_call: TRBJ2-3
cdr3_aa: CATRGQFAEAFF; v_call: TRBV24-1; j_call: TRBJ1-1
cdr3_aa: CASSIGQGDTQYF; v_call: TRBV19; j_call: TRBJ2-3
cdr3_aa: CASSNRGLDYGYTF; v_call: TRBV7-8; j_call: TRBJ1-2
cdr3_aa: CATSSLKTSGSRRFTDTQYF; v_call: TRBV15; j_call: TRBJ2-3
cdr3_aa: CASSETSGKQETQYF; v_call: TRBV7-2; j_call: TRBJ2-5
cdr3_aa: CASSLRLEGVEQFF; v_call: TRBV3-1; j_call: TRBJ2-1
cdr3_aa: CASSESTVLGETQYF; v_call: TRBV2; j_call: TRBJ2-5
cdr3_aa: CASSPAGGMAFF; v_call: TRBV12-3/TRBV12-4; j_call: TRBJ1-1
cdr3_aa: CSVDKGRPYGYTF; v_call: TRBV29-1; j_call: TRBJ1-2
cdr3_aa: CASSVVVAGGLGEQFF; v_call: TRBV9; j_call: TRBJ2-1
cdr3_aa: CASSSPGQGKTYEQYF; v_call: TRBV6-2/TRBV6-3; j_call: TRBJ2-7
cdr3_aa: CATSEYAGTGYTDTQYF; v_call: TRBV24-1; j_call: TRBJ2-3
cdr3_aa: CASSEEAGGRSEQFF; v_call: TRBV2; j_call: TRBJ2-1
cdr3_aa: CSVQSIAGRGETQYF; v_call: TRBV29-1; j_call: TRBJ2-5
cdr3_aa: CASMVASGSIAYEQYF; v_call: TRBV6-1; j_call: TRBJ2-7
cdr3_aa: CASNLGGGWNQPQHF; v_call: TRBV19; j_call: TRBJ1-5
cdr3_aa: CSVEDGGLSYGYTF; v_call: TRBV29-1; j_call: TRBJ1-2
cdr3_aa: CASSYSGTGGGNTIYF; v_call: TRBV3-1; j_call: TRBJ1-3
cdr3_aa: CASSPTGTADYEQYF; v_call: TRBV13; j_call: TRBJ2-7
cdr3_aa: CASSLGGSNTEAFF; v_call: TRBV7-9; j_call: TRBJ1-1
cdr3_aa: CASSPGAQGYEQYF; v_call: TRBV18; j_call: TRBJ2-7
cdr3_aa: CGTQTSWNYEQYF; v_call: TRBV6-1; j_call: TRBJ2-7
cdr3_aa: CSVEFRGMNTEAFF; v_call: TRBV29-1; j_call: TRBJ1-1
cdr3_aa: CASSWRLDTDTQYF; v_call: TRBV5-4; j_call: TRBJ2-3
cdr3_aa: CSGGGQETQYF; v_call: TRBV20-1; j_call: TRBJ2-5
cdr3_aa: CASRHRQGANSPLHF; v_call: TRBV28; j_call: TRBJ1-6
cdr3_aa: CASSIQGWESNQPQHF; v_call: TRBV5-4; j_call: TRBJ1-5
cdr3_aa: CASSVLPAGAGTGELFF; v_call: TRBV9; j_call: TRBJ2-2
cdr3_aa: CSASPDGSSYEQYF; v_call: TRBV20-1; j_call: TRBJ2-7